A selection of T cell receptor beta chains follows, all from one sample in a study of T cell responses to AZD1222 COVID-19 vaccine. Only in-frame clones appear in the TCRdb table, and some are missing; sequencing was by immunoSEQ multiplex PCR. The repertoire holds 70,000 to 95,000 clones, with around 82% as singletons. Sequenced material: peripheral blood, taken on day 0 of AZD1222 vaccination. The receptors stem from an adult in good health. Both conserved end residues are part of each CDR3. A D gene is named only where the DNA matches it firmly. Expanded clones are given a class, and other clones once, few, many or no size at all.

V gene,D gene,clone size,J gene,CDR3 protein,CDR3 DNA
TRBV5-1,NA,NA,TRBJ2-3,CASSLGGATDTQYF,TGCGCCAGCAGCTTGGGGGGCGCCACAGATACGCAGTATTTT
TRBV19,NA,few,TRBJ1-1,CASSIVENTEAFF,TGTGCCAGTAGTATAGTAGAAAACACTGAAGCTTTCTTT
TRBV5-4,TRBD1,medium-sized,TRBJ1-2,CASSLQGRDGYTF,TGTGCCAGCAGTTTACAGGGGAGGGATGGCTACACCTTC
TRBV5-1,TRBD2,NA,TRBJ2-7,CASSLEAGGTYEQYF,TGCGCCAGCAGCTTGGAGGCGGGAGGCACCTACGAGCAGTACTTC
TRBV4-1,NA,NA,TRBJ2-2,CASSQASSPLAGELFF,TGCGCCAGCAGCCAAGCTTCCTCTCCCTTAGCCGGGGAGCTGTTTTTT
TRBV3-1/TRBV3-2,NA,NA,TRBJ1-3,CASSLLPRGPGNTIYF,TGTGCCAGCAGCTTACTCCCCCGGGGCCCTGGAAACACCATATATTTT
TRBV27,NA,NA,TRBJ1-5,CASSFRINQPQHF,TGTGCCAGCAGTTTTCGTATCAATCAGCCCCAGCATTTT
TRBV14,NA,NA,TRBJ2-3,CASSQDGAASTDTQYF,TGTGCCAGCAGCCAAGATGGGGCGGCTAGCACAGATACGCAGTATTTT
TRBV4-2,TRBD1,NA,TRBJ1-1,CASSLGTGRGDTEAFF,TGTGCCAGCAGCCTCGGGACAGGCCGGGGGGACACTGAAGCTTTCTTT
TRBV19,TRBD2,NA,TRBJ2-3,CASRPLAGGATDTQYF,TGTGCCAGTAGGCCCTTAGCGGGGGGCGCCACAGATACGCAGTATTTT
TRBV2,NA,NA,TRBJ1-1,CASSGGDTEAFF,TGTGCCAGCAGTGGAGGGGACACTGAAGCTTTCTTT
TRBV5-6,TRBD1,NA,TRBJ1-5,CASRRTGVNQPQHF,TGTGCCAGCAGACGGACAGGGGTCAATCAGCCCCAGCATTTT
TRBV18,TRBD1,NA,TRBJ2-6,CASSPTRTGSGANVLTF,TGTGCCAGCTCACCAACGAGGACAGGGTCTGGGGCCAACGTCCTGACTTTC
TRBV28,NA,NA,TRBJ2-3,CASSYGGIQPQYF,TGTGCCAGCAGTTATGGAGGGATTCAGCCCCAGTATTTT
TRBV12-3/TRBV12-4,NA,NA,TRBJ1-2,CASSMGPEDYTF,TGTGCCAGCAGTATGGGACCCGAGGACTACACCTTC